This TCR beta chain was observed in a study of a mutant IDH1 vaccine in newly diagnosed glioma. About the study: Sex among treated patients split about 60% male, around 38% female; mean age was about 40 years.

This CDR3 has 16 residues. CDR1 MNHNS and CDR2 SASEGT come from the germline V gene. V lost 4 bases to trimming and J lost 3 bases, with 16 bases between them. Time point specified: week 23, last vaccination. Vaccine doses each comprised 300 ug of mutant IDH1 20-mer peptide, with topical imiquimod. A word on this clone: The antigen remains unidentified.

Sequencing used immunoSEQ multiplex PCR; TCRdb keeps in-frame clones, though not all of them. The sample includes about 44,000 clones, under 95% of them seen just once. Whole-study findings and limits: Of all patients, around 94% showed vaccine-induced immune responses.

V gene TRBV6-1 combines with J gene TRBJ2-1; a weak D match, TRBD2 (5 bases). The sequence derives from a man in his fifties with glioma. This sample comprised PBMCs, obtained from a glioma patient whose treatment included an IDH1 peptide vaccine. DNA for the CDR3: TGTGCCAGCAGTGTCCTACTTGAGGGCGTCTACAATGAGCAGTTCTTC. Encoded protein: CASSVLLEGVYNEQFF.